The TCR beta chain under discussion was sequenced for a study of T cell responses to AZD1222 COVID-19 vaccine. Study summary: Second-dose intervals of approximately 4 or approximately 12 weeks were pooled.

TCRdb's copy holds only in-frame clones and misses some; the assay was immunoSEQ multiplex PCR. The repertoire has approximately 92,000 clones, approximately 90% of them found once; the top ten carry 2.5% to 3%. V was clipped by 5 bases and J by 4 bases, with 13 bases between them. The CDR3 is made up of 14 amino acids. Germline loops: CDR1 SGHTA, CDR2 FQGTGA. The chain links TRBV7-3 to TRBJ2-3, with D tentatively TRBD1 or TRBD2 (5 bases each). Sample: peripheral blood, taken on day 0 of AZD1222 vaccination. The sequence derives from an adult in good health. CDR3 bases: TGTGCCAGCAGCCCCTTGGGGGTATCAGATACGCAGTATTTT. Protein: CASSPLGVSDTQYF.